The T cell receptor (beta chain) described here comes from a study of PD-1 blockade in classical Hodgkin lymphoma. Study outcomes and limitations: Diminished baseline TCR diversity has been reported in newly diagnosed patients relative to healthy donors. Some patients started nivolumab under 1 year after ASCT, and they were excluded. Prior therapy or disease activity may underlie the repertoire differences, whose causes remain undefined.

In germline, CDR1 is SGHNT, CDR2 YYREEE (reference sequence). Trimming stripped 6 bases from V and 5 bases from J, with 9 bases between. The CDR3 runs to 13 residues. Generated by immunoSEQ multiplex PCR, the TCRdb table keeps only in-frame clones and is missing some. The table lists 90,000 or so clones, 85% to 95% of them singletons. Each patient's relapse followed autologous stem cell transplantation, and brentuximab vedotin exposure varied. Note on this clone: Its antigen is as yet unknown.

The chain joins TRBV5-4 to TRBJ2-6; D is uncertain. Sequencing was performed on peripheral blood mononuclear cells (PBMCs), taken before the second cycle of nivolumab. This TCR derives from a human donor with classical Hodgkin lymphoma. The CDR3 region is CASTRLRANVLTF. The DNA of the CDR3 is TGTGCCAGCACCCGATTGAGGGCCAACGTCCTGACTTTC.